The source of this T cell receptor (beta chain) is a study of blood T cell repertoires in COVID-19. The ends were cut back, 3 bases at V and 1 base at J, with 7 bases in the middle. This CDR3 has 13 residues. The germline CDR1 and CDR2 sequences are SGHVS and FQNEAQ. Remarks on this clone: At the DNA level, this CDR3 is encoded by other sequences in the same sample as well.

Only in-frame clones appear in the TCRdb table, and some are missing; sequencing was by immunoSEQ multiplex PCR. The profile shows about 430,000 clones, around 91% of them singletons. The sequenced sample was PBMCs or T cells enriched from blood (not recorded which). This chain joins TRBV7-8 and TRBJ2-7; D is possibly TRBD2 (6 bases). This clonotype was sampled from a man in his thirties or forties who had recovered from COVID-19. The CDR3 DNA sequence: TGTGCCAGCAGCTTTGGGGGGTCCTACGAGCAGTACTTC. Protein sequence: CASSFGGSYEQYF.